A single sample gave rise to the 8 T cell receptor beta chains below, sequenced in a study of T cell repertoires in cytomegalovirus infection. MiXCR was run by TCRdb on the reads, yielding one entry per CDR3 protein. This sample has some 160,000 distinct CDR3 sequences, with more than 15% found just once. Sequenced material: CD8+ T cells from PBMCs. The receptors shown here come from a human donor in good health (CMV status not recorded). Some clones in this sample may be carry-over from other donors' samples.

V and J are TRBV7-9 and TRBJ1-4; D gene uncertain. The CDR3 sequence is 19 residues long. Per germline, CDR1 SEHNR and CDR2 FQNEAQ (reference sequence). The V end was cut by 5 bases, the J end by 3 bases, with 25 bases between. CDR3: CASSTISRNFLLANEKLFF. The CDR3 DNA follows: TGTGCCAGCAGCACCATTAGCCGAAACTTTCTTCTTGCTAATGAAAAACTGTTTTTT.

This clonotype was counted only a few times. CDR3 sequence: CASSGPGLDYEQYF. The CDR3 DNA is TGTGCCAGCAGCGGGCCGGGACTAGACTACGAGCAGTACTTC. The chain employs TRBV9 and TRBJ2-7, with 8 bases identical to TRBD2. Germline trimming cut 3 bases from V and 3 bases from J; bases unmatched to any gene: 5. Looked up from germline, CDR1 is SGDLS and CDR2 is YYNGEE. CDR3 length equals 14 residues.

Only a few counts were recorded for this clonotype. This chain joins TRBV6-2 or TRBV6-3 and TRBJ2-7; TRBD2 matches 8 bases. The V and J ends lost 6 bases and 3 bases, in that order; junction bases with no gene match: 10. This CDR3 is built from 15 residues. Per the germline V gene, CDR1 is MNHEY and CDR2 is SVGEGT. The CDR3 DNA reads TGTGCCAGCAGCTACAAAACTAGCGGTTACTACGAGCAGTACTTC. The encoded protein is CASSYKTSGYYEQYF.

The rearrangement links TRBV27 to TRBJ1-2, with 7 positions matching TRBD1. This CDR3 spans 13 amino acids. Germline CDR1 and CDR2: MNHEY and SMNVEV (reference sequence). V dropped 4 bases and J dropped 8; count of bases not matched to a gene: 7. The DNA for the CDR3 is TGTGCCAGCAGTTCCAGGGGGACAGACGGCTACACCTTC. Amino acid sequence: CASSSRGTDGYTF.

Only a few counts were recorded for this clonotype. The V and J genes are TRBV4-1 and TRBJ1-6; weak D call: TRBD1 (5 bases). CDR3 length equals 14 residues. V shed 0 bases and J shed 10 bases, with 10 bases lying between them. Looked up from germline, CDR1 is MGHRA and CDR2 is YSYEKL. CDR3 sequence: CASSQDGRDSPLHF. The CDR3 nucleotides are TGCGCCAGCAGCCAAGATGGTAGGGACTCACCCCTCCACTTT.

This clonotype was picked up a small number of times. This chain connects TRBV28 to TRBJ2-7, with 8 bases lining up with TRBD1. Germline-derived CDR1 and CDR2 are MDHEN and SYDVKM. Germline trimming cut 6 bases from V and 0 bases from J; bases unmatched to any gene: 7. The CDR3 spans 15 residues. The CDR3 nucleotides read TGTGCCAGCAGGGTAAGACAGGGGAGCTCCTACGAGCAGTACTTC. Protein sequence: CASRVRQGSSYEQYF.

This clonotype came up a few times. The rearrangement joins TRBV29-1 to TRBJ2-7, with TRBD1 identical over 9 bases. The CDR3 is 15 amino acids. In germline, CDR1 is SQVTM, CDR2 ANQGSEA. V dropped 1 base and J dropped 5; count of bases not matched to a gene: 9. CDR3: CSVEVSGTGSDEQYF. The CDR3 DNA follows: TGCAGCGTTGAAGTTTCCGGGACAGGGAGCGACGAGCAGTACTTC.

CDR3 loop: CASSQEFTGERLFVQYF. The CDR3 DNA is TGCGCCAGCAGCCAAGAGTTTACAGGGGAGAGGTTGTTTGTGCAGTACTTC. This sequence joins TRBV4-3 and TRBJ2-7; TRBD1 agrees at 7 bases. J was trimmed by 9 bases and V by 0 bases; bases with no gene match: 17. The CDR3 has 17 residues. CDR1 and CDR2 (germline): LGHNA, YSLEER.